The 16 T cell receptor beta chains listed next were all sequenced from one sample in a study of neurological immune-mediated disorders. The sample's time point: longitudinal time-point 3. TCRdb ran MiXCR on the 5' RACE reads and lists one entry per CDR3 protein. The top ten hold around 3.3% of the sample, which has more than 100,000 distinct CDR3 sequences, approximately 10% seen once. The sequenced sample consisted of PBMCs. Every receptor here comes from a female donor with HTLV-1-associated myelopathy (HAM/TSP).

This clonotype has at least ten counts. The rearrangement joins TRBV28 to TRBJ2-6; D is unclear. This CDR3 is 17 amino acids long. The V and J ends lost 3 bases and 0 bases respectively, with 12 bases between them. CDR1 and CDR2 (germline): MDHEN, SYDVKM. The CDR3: CASSFSTPASGANVLTF. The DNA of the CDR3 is TGTGCCAGCAGTTTTAGCACCCCTGCCTCTGGGGCCAACGTCCTGACTTTC. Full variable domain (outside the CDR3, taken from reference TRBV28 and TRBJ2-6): DVKVTQSSRYLVKRTGEKVFLECVQDMDHENMFWYRQDPGLGLRLIYFSYDVKMKEKGDIPEGYSVSREKKERFSLILESASTNQTSMYLCASSFSTPASGANVLTFGAGSRLTVL.

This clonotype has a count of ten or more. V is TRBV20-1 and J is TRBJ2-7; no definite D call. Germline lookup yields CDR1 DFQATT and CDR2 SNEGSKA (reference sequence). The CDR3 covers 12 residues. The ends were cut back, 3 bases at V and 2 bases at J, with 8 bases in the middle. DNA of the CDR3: TGCAGTGCTAGCGGCAATCCCTACGAGCAGTACTTC. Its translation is CSASGNPYEQYF.

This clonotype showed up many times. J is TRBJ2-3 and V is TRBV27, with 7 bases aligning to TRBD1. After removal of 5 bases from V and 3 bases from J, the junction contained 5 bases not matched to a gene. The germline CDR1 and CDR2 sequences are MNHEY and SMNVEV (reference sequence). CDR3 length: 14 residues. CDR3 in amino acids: CASSNRDSTDTQYF. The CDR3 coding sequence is TGTGCCAGCAGTAACAGGGACAGTACAGATACGCAGTATTTT.

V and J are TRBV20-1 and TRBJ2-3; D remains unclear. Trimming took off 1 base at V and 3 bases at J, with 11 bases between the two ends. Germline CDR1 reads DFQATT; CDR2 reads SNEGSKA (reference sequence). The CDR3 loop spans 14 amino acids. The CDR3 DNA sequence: TGCAGTGCTAGAGTTTGGGGAAATACAGATACGCAGTATTTT. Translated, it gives CSARVWGNTDTQYF.

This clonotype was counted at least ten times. The CDR3 sequence: CASSFADSINEKLFF. The CDR3 coding sequence is TGCGCCAGCTCCTTCGCGGACAGCATTAATGAAAAACTGTTTTTT. This chain uses TRBV5-1 with TRBJ1-4, with D perhaps matching TRBD1 (6 bases). The CDR3 loop spans 15 amino acids. CDR1 and CDR2 from the germline V gene are SGHRS and YFSETQ. V was pared by 7 bases and J by 4 bases, with 17 bases between.

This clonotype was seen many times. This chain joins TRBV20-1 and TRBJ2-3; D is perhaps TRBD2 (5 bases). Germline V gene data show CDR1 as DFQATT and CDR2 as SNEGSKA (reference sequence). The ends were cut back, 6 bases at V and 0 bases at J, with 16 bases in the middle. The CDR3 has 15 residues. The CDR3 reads CSAPGRGTSTDTQYF. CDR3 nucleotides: TGCAGTGCCCCGGGCCGGGGAACTAGCACAGATACGCAGTATTTT.

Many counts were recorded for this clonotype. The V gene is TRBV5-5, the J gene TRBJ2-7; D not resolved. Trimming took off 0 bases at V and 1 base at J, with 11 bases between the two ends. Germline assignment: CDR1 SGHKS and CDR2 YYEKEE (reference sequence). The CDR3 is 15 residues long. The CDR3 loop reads CASSLGWAVSYEQYF. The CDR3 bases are TGTGCCAGCAGCTTGGGTTGGGCGGTTTCCTACGAGCAGTACTTC.

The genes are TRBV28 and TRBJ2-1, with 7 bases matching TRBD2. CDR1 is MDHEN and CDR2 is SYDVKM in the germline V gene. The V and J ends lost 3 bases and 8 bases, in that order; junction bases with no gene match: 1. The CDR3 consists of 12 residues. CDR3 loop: CASSLGGDEQFF. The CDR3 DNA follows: TGTGCCAGCAGTTTGGGAGGGGATGAGCAGTTCTTC.

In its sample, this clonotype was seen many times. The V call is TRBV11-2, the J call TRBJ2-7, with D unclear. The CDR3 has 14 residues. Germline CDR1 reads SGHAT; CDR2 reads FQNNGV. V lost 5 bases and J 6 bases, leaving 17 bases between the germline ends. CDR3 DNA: TGTGCCAGCAGCCGACCTAATCCGCCCGTCGAGCAGTACTTC. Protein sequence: CASSRPNPPVEQYF.

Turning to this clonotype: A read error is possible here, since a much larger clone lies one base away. In DNA form, the CDR3 reads TGCATCGTTAAACGGGGGGAGTACGAGCAGTACTTC. It is translated as CIVKRGEYEQYF. The genes are TRBV29-1 and TRBJ2-7; 7 nucleotides line up with TRBD2. In germline, CDR1 is SQVTM, CDR2 ANQGSEA. This CDR3 has 12 amino acids.

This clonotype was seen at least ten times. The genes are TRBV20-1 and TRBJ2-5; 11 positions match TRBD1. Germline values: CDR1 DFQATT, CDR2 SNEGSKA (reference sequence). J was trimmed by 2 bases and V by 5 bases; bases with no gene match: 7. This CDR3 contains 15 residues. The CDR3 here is CSAPTWDRGQETQYF. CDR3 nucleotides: TGCAGTGCTCCTACCTGGGACAGGGGGCAAGAGACCCAGTACTTC.

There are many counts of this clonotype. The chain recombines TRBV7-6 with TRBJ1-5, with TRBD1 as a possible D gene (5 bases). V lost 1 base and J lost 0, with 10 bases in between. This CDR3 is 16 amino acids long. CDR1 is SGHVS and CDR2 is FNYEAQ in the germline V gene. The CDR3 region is CASSLESGNSNQPQHF. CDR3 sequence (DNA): TGTGCCAGCAGCTTAGAGTCAGGGAATAGCAATCAGCCCCAGCATTTT. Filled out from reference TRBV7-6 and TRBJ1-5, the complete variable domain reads GAGVSQSPRYKVTKRGQDVALRCDPISGHVSLYWYRQALGQGPEFLTYFNYEAQQDKSGLPNDRFSAERPEGSISTLTIQRTEQRDSAMYRCASSLESGNSNQPQHFGDGTRLSIL.

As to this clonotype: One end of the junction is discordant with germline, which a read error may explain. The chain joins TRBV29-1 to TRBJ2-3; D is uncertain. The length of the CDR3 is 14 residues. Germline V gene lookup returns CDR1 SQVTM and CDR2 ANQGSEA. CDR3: CCVGVSGQALLQYF. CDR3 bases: TGCTGCGTCGGCGTGAGTGGGCAGGCTCTACTGCAGTATTTT.

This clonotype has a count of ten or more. CDR3 DNA: TGTGCCAGCTCACCAGGACAAGGGATTGCGCAGTATTTT. Translation: CASSPGQGIAQYF. J is TRBJ2-3 and V is TRBV18, with a possible D match to TRBD1 (5 bases). Germline V gene data show CDR1 as KGHSH and CDR2 as LQKENI. Trimming took off 2 bases at V and 10 bases at J, with 13 bases between the two ends. The CDR3 is made up of 13 amino acids.

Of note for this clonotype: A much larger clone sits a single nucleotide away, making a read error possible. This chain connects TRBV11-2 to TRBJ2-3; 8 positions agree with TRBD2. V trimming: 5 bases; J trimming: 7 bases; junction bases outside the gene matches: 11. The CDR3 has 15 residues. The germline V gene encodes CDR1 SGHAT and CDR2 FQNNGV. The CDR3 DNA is TGTGCCAGCAGCGGAAACCGGGAGGGCCGGAATACGCAGTATTTT. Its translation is CASSGNREGRNTQYF.

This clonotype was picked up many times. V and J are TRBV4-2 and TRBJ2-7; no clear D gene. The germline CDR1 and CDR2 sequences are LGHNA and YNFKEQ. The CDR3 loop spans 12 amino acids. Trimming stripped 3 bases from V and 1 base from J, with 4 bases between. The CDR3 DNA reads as TGTGCCAGCAGCCAGGGTTCCTACGAGCAGTACTTC. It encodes CASSQGSYEQYF.